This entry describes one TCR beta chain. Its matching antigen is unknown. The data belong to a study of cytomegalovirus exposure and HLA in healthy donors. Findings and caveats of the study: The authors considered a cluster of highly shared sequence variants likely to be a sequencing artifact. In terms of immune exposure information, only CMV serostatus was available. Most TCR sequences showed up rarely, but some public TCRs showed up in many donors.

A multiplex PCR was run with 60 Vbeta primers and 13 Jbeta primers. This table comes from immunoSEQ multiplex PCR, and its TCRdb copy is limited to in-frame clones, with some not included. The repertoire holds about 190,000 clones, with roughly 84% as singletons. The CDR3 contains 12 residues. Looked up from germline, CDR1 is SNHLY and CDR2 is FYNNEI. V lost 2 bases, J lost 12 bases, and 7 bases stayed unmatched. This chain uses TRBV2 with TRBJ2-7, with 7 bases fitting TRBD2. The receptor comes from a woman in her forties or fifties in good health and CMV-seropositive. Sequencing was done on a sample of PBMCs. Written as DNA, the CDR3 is TGTGCCAGCAGTGAAAACGGGGGGACGCGGTACTTC. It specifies CASSENGGTRYF. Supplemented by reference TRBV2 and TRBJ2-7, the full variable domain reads EPEVTQTPSHQVTQMGQEVILRCVPISNHLYFYWYRQILGQKVEFLVSFYNNEISEKSEIFDDQFSVERPDGSNFTLKIRSTKLEDSAMYFCASSENGGTRYFGPGTRLTVT.